The TCR beta chain under discussion was sequenced for a study of blood T cell repertoires in COVID-19. This CDR3 has 16 amino acids. Germline V lookup: CDR1 ENHRY, CDR2 SYGVKD. V was cut by 1 base and J by 0 bases, with 7 bases left in between. Those enrolled in Seattle joined during active infection and were followed longitudinally afterward. Per the original methods: Amplified reference gene primers provided the basis for estimating nucleated cell counts. Clones were sequenced by immunoSEQ multiplex PCR, and TCRdb holds only the in-frame ones, with some missing. V, J and clone size are taken as reported in that table, and D and trimming were inferred from the DNA itself. The sample includes roughly 190,000 clones, roughly four fifths of them seen just once.

The chain employs TRBV10-3 and TRBJ2-6; no reliable D call. Material for sequencing was peripheral blood. This TCR was sampled from a woman between 35 and 50 years old with COVID-19, enrolled during active disease. The CDR3 nucleotides are TGTGCCATCAGTGAGTACAGCACCTCTGGGGCCAACGTCCTGACTTTC. This codes for CAISEYSTSGANVLTF.